This T cell receptor beta chain was found in a study of cytomegalovirus exposure and HLA in healthy donors. Regarding the study as a whole: Highly shared sequence variants in one cluster were likely a sequencing artifact.

This CDR3 region has 12 residues. The germline gives CDR1 SEHNR, CDR2 FQNEAQ (reference sequence). This PCR relied on a set of 60 Vbeta primers and 13 Jbeta primers. This table comes from immunoSEQ multiplex PCR, and its TCRdb copy is limited to in-frame clones, with some not included. Here the sample spans fewer than 120,000 clones, around 88% being singletons. Each donor's status was that of a healthy bone marrow donor. To note about this clone: The antigen is unknown. Germline and junction disagree at one end, which may indicate a read error.

V is TRBV7-9 and J is TRBJ1-4; 8 bases align to TRBD1. The sequence was collected from a middle-aged man in good health and CMV-seronegative. The material sequenced was PBMCs. The CDR3 protein is CASSLLWGQASF. CDR3 DNA: TGTGCCAGCAGCTTGTTGTGGGGACAGGCCTCGTTT.